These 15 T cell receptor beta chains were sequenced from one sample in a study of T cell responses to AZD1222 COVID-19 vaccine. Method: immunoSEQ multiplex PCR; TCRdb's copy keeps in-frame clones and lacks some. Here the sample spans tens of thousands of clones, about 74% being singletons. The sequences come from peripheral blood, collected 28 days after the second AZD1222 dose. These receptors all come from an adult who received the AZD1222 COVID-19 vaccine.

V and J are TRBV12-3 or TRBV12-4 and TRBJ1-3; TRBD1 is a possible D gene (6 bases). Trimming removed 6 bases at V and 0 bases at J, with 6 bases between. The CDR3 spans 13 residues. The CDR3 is CASRDSSGNTIYF. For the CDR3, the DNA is TGTGCCAGCAGGGACAGCTCTGGAAACACCATATATTTT.

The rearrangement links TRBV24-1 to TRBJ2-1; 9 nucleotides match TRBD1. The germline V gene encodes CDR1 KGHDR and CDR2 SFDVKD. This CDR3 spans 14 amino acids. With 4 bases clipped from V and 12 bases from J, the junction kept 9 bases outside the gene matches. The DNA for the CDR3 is TGTGCCACCAGTGAACGTCGGGACAGGGTCAGGCAGTTCTTC. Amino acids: CATSERRDRVRQFF.

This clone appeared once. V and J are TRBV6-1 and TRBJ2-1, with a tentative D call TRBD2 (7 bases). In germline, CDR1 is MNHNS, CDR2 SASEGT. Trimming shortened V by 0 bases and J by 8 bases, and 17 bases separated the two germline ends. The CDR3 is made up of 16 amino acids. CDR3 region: CASSEAMRGGPDEQFF. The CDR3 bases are TGTGCCAGCAGTGAAGCGATGAGGGGGGGCCCAGATGAGCAGTTCTTC.

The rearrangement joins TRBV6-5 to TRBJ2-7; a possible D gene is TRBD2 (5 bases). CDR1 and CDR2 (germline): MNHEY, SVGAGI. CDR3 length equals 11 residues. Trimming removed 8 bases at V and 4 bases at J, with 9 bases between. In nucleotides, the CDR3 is TGTGCCAGCTGGGGAGAGTACGAGCAGTACTTC. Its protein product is CASWGEYEQYF.

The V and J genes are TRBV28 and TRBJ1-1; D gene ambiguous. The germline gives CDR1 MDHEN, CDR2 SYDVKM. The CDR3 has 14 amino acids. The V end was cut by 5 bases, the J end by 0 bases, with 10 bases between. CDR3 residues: CASSRAGVNTEAFF. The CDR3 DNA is TGTGCCAGCAGTAGAGCCGGGGTGAACACTGAAGCTTTCTTT. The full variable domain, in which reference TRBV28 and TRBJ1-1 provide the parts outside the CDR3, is DVKVTQSSRYLVKRTGEKVFLECVQDMDHENMFWYRQDPGLGLRLIYFSYDVKMKEKGDIPEGYSVSREKKERFSLILESASTNQTSMYLCASSRAGVNTEAFFGQGTRLTVV.

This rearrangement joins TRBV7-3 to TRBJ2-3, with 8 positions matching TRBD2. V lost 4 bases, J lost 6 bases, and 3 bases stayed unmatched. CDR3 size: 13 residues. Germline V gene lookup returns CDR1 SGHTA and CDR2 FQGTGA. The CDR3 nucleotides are TGTGCCAGCAGCTCGCTAGCGGGTGATACGCAGTATTTT. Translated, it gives CASSSLAGDTQYF.

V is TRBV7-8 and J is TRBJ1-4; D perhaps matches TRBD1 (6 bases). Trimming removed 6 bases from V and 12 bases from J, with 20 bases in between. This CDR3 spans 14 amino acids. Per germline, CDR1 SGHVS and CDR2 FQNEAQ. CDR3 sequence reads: CASSQTGFLLELFF. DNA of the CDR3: TGTGCCAGCAGTCAAACAGGGTTTTTGCTAGAACTGTTTTTT.

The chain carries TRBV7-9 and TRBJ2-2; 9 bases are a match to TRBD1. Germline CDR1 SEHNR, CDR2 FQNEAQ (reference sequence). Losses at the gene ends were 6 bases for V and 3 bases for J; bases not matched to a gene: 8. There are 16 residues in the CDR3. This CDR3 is CASRPATGGDTGELFF. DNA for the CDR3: TGTGCCAGCAGACCAGCCACAGGGGGCGACACCGGGGAGCTGTTTTTT.

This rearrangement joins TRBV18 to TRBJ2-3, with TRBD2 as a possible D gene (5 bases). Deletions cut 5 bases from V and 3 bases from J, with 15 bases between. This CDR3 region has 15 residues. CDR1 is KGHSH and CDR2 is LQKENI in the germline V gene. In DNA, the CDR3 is TGTGCCAGCTCATCCCAGAACGAGGGAACAGATACGCAGTATTTT. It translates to CASSSQNEGTDTQYF.

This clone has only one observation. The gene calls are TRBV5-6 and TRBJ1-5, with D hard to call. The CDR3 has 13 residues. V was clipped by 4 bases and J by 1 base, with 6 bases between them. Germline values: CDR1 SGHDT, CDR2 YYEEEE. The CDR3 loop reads CASSIQSNQPQHF. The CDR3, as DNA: TGTGCCAGCAGCATTCAGAGCAATCAGCCCCAGCATTTT. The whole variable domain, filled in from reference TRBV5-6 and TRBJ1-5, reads DAGVTQSPTHLIKTRGQQVTLRCSPKSGHDTVSWYQQALGQGPQFIFQYYEEEERQRGNFPDRFSGHQFPNYSSELNVNALLLGDSALYLCASSIQSNQPQHFGDGTRLSIL.

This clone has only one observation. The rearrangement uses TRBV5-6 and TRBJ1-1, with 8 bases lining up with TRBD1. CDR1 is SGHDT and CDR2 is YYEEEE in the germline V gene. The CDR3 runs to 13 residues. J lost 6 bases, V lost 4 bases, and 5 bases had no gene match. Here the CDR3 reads CASSRTGTAEAFF. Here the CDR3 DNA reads TGTGCCAGCAGCCGGACAGGGACGGCTGAAGCTTTCTTT. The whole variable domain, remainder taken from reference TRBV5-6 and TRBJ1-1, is DAGVTQSPTHLIKTRGQQVTLRCSPKSGHDTVSWYQQALGQGPQFIFQYYEEEERQRGNFPDRFSGHQFPNYSSELNVNALLLGDSALYLCASSRTGTAEAFFGQGTRLTVV.

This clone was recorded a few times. CDR3 nucleotide sequence: TGCGCCAGCAGCTTAGGGGACCTAGGGGGGCAAGGCGAAAAACTGTTTTTT. It translates to CASSLGDLGGQGEKLFF. The rearrangement uses TRBV5-1 and TRBJ1-4, with TRBD1 as a possible D gene (6 bases). Between the trimmed V and J ends, which lost 2 bases and 8 bases, there was a span of 22 bases. CDR3 length: 17 residues. Per the germline V gene, CDR1 is SGHRS and CDR2 is YFSETQ.

The DNA of the CDR3 is TGCAGTGCTAGTATTGACGGTGATCAGCCCCAGCATTTT. Translated, it gives CSASIDGDQPQHF. The genes are TRBV20-1 and TRBJ1-5; D call uncertain. The CDR3 runs to 13 residues. V was pared by 3 bases and J by 5 bases, with 11 bases between. Germline V gene lookup returns CDR1 DFQATT and CDR2 SNEGSKA (reference sequence).

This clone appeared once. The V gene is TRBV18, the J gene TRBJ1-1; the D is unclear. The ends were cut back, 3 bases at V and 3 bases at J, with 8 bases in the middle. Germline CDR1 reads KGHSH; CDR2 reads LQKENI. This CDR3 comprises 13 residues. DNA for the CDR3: TGTGCCAGCTCACCTATTCCCGACACTGAAGCTTTCTTT. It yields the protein CASSPIPDTEAFF.

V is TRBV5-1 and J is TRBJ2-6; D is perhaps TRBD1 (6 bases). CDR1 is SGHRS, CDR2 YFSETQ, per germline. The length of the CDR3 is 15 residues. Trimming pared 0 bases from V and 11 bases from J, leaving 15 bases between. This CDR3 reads CASSLDRVSIDVLTF. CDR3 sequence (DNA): TGCGCCAGCAGCTTGGACAGGGTCTCTATAGACGTCCTGACTTTC.